This T cell receptor beta chain originates from a study of CD8 T cells in Susac syndrome. The RNA, roughly 0.5 to 1 ug, was put through reverse transcription using random hexamers. One entry per CDR3 protein results from TCRdb running MiXCR on the immunoSEQ multiplex PCR reads. The sample contains hundreds of thousands of distinct CDR3 sequences, 89% of which appear only once. Isolation of CD8+ and CD4+ T cells was performed negatively, whereas enrichment of TEMRA cells was done by FACS. The V gene lost 0 bases and the J gene lost 5 bases, with 16 bases spanning the gap. This CDR3 spans 16 amino acids.

This chain joins TRBV12-3 or TRBV12-4 and TRBJ2-5, with D maybe TRBD2 (5 bases). The sequence derives from a human donor with multiple sclerosis. The sequencing sample was made of CD8+ T cells from PBMCs. Here the CDR3 reads CASSLAWSPPGETQYF. The CDR3 DNA is TGTGCCAGCAGTTTAGCGTGGAGCCCCCCGGGGGAGACCCAGTACTTC.